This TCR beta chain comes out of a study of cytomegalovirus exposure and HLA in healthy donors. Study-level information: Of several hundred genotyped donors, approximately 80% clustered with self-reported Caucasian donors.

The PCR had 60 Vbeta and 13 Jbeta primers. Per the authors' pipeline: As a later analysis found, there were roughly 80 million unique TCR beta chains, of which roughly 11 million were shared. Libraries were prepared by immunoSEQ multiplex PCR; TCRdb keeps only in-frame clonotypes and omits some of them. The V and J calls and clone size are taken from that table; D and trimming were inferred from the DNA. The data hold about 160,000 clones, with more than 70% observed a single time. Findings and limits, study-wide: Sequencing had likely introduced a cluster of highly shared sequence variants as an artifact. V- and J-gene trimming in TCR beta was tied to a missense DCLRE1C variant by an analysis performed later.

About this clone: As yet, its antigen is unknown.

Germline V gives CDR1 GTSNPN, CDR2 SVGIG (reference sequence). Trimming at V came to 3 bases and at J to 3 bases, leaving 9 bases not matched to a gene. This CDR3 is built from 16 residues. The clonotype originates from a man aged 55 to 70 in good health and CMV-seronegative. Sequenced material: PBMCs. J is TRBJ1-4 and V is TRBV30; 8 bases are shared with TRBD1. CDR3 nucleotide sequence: TGTGCCTGGAGAGCAGGACAGGGCCTTTCTAATGAAAAACTGTTTTTT. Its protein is CAWRAGQGLSNEKLFF.